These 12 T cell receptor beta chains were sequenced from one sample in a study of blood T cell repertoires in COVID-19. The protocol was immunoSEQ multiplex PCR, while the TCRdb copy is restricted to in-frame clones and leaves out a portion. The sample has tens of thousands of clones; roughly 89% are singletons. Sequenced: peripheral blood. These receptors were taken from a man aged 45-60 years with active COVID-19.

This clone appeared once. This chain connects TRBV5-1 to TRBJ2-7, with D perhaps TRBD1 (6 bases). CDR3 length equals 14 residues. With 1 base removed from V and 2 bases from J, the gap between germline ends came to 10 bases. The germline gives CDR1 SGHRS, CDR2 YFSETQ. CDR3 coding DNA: TGCGCCAGCAGCTTGCGGACAGCTCCCTACGAGCAGTACTTC. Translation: CASSLRTAPYEQYF.

The CDR3: CASRLSGGSSYEQYF. CDR3 bases: TGTGCCAGCAGACTAAGCGGGGGGAGCTCCTACGAGCAGTACTTC. V gene TRBV7-2 combines with J gene TRBJ2-7, with 9 nucleotides matching TRBD2. J was trimmed by 0 bases and V by 6 bases; bases with no gene match: 6. The V gene's germline CDR1 is SGHTA and CDR2 FQGNSA. The CDR3 is made up of 15 amino acids.

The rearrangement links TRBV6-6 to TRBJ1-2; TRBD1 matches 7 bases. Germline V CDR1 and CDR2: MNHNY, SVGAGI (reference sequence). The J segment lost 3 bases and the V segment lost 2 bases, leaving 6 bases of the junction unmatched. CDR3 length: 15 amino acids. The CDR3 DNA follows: TGTGCCAGCAGTTACCCCCCGGGACAGTACTATGGCTACACCTTC. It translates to CASSYPPGQYYGYTF.

The CDR3 sequence: CASSQEASFSSGGTSTYEQYF. CDR3 sequence (DNA): TGCGCCAGCAGCCAAGAGGCCTCCTTCTCTAGCGGGGGGACCTCTACCTACGAGCAGTACTTC. The chain joins TRBV4-3 to TRBJ2-7, with TRBD2 matching 11 bases. The CDR3 consists of 21 residues. The V gene end was trimmed by 0 bases and the J gene end by 2 bases; junction bases not matched to a gene: 18. Germline CDR1 and CDR2: LGHNA and YSLEER.

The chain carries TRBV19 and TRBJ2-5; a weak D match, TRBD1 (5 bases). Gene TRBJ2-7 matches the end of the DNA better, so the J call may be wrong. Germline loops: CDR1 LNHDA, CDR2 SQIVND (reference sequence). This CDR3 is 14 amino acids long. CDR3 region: CASSYRTDTYEQYF. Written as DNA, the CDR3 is TGTGCCAGTAGTTACAGGACGGATACCTACGAGCAGTACTTC.

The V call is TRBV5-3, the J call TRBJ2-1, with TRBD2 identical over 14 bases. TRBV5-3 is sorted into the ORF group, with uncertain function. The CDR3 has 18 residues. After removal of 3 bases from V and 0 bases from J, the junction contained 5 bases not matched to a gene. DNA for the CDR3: TGTGCCAGAAGCTCAGGACTAGCGGGGGGACGCTCCTACAATGAGCAGTTCTTC. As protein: CARSSGLAGGRSYNEQFF.

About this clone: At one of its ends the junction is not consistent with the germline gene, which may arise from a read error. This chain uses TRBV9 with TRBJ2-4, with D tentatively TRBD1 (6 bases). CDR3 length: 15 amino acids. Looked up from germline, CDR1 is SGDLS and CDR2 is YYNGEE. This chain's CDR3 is CASSVGTNPKNIQYF. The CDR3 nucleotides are TGTGCCAGTAGCGTAGGGACAAATCCCAAAAACATTCAGTACTTC.

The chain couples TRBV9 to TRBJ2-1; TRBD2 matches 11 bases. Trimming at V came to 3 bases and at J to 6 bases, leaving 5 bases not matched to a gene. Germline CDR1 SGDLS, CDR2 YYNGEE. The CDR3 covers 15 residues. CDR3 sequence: CASSEGLAVSNEQFF. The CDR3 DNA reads TGTGCCAGCAGCGAGGGACTAGCGGTTTCCAATGAGCAGTTCTTC.

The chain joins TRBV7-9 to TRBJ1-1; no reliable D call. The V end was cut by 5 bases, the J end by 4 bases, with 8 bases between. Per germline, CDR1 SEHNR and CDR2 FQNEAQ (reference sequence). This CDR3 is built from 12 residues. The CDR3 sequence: CASSRGSTEAFF. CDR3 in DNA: TGTGCCAGCAGCCGAGGGTCCACTGAAGCTTTCTTT.

CDR3 in DNA: TGTGCTGCAGGGGGGACAGGGGCCTACAATGAGCAGTTCTTC. Amino acids: CAAGGTGAYNEQFF. The V call is TRBV12-5, the J call TRBJ2-1, with 10 positions matching TRBD1. The CDR3 loop spans 14 amino acids. Trimming at V came to 11 bases and at J to 2 bases, leaving 6 bases not matched to a gene. Germline lookup yields CDR1 LGHNT and CDR2 FRNRAP.

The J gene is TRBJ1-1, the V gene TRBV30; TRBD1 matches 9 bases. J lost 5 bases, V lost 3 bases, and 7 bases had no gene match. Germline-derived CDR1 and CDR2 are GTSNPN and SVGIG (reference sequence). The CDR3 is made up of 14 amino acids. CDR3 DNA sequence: TGTGCCTGGAGGGGTGGGGACAGGGTTACTGAAGCTTTCTTT. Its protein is CAWRGGDRVTEAFF. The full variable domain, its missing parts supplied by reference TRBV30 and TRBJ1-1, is SQTIHQWPATLVQPVGSPLSLECTVEGTSNPNLYWYRQAAGRGLQLLFYSVGIGQISSEVPQNLSASRPQDRQFILSSKKLLLSDSGFYLCAWRGGDRVTEAFFGQGTRLTVV.

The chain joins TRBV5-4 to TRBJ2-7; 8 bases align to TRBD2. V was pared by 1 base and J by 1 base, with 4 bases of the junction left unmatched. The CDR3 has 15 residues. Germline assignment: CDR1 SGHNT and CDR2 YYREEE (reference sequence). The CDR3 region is CASSLRKRGSYEQYF. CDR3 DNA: TGTGCCAGCAGCTTGAGGAAGCGGGGGTCCTACGAGCAGTACTTC.